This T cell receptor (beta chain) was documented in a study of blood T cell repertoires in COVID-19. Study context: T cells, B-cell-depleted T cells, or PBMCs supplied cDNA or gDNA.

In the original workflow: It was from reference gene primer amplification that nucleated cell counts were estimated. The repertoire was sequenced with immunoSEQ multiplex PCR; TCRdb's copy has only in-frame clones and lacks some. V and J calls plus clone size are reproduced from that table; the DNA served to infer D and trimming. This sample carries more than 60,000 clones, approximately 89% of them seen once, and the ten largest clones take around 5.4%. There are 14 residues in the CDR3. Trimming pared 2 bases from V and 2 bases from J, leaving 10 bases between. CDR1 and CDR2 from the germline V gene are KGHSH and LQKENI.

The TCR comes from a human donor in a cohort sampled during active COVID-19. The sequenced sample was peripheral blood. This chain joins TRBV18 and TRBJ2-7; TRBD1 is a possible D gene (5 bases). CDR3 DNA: TGTGCCAGCTCACCAAGGGGTTCCCCCTACGAGCAGTACTTC. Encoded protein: CASSPRGSPYEQYF. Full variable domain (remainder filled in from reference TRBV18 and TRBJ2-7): NAGVMQNPRHLVRRRGQEARLRCSPMKGHSHVYWYRQLPEEGLKFMVYLQKENIIDESGMPKERFSAEFPKEGPSILRIQQVVRGDSAAYFCASSPRGSPYEQYFGPGTRLTVT.